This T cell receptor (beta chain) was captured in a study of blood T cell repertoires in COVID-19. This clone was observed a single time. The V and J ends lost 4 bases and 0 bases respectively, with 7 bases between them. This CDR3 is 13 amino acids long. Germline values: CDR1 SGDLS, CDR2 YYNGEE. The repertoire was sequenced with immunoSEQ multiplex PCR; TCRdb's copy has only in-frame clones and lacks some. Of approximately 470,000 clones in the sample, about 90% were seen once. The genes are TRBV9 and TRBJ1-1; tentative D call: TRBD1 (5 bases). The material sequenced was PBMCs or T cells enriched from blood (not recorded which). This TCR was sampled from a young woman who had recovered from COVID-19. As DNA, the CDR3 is TGTGCCAGCAGCTCCAGGGTGAACACTGAAGCTTTCTTT. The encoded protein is CASSSRVNTEAFF.